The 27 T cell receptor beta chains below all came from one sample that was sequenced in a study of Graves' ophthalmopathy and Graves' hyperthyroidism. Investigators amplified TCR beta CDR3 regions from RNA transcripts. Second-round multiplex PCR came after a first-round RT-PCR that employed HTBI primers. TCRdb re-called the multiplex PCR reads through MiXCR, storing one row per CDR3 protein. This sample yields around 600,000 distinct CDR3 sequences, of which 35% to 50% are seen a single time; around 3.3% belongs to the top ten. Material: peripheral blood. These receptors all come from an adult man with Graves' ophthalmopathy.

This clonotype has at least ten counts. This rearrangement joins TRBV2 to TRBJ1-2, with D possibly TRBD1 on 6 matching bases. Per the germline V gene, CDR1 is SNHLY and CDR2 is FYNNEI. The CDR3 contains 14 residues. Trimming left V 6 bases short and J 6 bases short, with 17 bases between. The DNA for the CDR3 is TGTGCCAGCAGCTCCCCTGGGGCAGGGGATGGCTACACCTTC. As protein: CASSSPGAGDGYTF.

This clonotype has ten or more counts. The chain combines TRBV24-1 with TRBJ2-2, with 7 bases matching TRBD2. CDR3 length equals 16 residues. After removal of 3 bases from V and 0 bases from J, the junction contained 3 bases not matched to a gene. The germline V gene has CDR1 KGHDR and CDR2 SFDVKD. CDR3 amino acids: CATSDPGGSNTGELFF. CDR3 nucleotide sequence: TGTGCCACCAGTGATCCGGGAGGCTCGAACACCGGGGAGCTGTTTTTT.

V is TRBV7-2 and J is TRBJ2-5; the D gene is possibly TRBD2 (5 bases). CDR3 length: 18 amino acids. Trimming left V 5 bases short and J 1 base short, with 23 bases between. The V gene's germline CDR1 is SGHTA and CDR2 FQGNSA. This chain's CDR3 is CASSPPGSSNQPQETQYF. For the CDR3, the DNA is TGTGCCAGCAGCCCACCGGGATCTAGCAATCAGCCCCAAGAGACCCAGTACTTC.

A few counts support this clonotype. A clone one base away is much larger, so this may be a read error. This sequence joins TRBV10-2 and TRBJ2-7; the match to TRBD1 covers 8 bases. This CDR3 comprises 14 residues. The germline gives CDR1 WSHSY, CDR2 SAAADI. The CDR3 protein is CASSPGGYPYEQYF. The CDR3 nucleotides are TGTGCCAGCAGCCCAGGGGGCTACCCCTACGAGCAGTACTTC.

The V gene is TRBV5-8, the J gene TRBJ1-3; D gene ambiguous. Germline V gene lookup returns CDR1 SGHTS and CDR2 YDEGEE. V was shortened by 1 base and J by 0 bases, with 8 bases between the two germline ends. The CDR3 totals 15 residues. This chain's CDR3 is CASSLSSGSGNTIYF. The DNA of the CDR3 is TGTGCCAGCAGCTTGTCGAGCGGCTCTGGAAACACCATATATTTT.

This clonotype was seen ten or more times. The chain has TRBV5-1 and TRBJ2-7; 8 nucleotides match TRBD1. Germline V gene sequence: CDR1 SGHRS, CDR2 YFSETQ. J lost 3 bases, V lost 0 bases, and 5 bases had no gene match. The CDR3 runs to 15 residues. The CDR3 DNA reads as TGCGCCAGCAGCTTGGATGGACAGGGTCTCTACGAGCAGTACTTC. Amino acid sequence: CASSLDGQGLYEQYF.

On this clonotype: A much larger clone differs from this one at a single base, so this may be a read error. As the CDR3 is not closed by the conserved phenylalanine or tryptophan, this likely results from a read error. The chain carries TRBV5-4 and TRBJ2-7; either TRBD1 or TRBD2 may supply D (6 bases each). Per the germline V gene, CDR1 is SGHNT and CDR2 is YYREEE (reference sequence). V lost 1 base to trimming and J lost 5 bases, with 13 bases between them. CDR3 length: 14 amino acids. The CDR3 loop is CASSLRGRSHEQYL. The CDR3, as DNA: TGTGCCAGCAGCTTGCGGGGGCGCAGCCACGAGCAGTACCTC.

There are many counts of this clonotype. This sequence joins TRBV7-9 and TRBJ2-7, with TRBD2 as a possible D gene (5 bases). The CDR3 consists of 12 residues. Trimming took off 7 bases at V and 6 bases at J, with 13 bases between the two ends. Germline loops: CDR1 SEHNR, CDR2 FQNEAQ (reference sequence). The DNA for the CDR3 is TGTGCCAGCACCTCCTCCGGAGGCGAGCAGTACTTC. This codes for CASTSSGGEQYF.

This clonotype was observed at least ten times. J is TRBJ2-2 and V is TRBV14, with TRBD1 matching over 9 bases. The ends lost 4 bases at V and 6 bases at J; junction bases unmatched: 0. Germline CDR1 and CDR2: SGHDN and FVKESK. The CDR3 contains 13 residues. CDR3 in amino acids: CASSRDRAGELFF. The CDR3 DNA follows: TGTGCCAGCAGCCGGGACAGGGCCGGGGAGCTGTTTTTT.

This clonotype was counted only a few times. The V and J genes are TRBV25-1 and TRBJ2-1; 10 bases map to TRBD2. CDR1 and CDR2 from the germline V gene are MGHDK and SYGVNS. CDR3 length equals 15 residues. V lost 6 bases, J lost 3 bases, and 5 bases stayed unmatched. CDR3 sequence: CASRSAGGDYNEQFF. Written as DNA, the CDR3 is TGTGCCAGCAGATCAGCGGGAGGGGACTACAATGAGCAGTTCTTC.

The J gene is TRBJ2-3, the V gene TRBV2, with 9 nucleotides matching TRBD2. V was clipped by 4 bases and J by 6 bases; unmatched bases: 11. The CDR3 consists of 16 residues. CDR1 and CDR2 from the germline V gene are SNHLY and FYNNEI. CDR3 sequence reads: CASSGVSGGLEDTQYF. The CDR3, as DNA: TGTGCCAGCAGTGGGGTTAGCGGGGGCCTCGAGGATACGCAGTATTTT.

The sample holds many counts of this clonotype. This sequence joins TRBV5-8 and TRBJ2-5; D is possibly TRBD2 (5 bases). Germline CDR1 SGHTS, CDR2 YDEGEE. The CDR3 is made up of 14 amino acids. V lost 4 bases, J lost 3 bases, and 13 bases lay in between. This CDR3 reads CASSPGQTKETQYF. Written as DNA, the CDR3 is TGTGCCAGCAGCCCGGGTCAGACTAAAGAGACCCAGTACTTC.

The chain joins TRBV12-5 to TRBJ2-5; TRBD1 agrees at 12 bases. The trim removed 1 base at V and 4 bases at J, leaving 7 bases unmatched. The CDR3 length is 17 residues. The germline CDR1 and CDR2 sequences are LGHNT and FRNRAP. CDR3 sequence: CASGLARGTGGPETQYF. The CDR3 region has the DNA TGTGCTAGTGGTTTGGCGCGGGGGACAGGGGGCCCAGAGACCCAGTACTTC. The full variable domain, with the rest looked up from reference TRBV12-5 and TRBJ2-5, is DARVTQTPRHKVTEMGQEVTMRCQPILGHNTVFWYRQTMMQGLELLAYFRNRAPLDDSGMPKDRFSAEMPDATLATLKIQPSEPRDSAVYFCASGLARGTGGPETQYFGPGTRLLVL.

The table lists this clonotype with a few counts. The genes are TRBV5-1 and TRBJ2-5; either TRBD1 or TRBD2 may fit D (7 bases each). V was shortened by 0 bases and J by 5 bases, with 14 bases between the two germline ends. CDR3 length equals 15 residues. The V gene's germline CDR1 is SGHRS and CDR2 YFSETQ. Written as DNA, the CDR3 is TGCGCCAGCAGCTTGGTCCCCCAGGGGGGGGAGACCCAGTACTTC. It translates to CASSLVPQGGETQYF.

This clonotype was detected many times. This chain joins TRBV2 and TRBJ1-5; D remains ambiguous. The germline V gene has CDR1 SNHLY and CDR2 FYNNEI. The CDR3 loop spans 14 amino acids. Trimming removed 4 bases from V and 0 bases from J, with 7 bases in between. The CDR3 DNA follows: TGTGCCAGCAGTGGGGTGCATAGCAATCAGCCCCAGCATTTT. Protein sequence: CASSGVHSNQPQHF. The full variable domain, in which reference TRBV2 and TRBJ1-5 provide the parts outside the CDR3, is EPEVTQTPSHQVTQMGQEVILRCVPISNHLYFYWYRQILGQKVEFLVSFYNNEISEKSEIFDDQFSVERPDGSNFTLKIRSTKLEDSAMYFCASSGVHSNQPQHFGDGTRLSIL.

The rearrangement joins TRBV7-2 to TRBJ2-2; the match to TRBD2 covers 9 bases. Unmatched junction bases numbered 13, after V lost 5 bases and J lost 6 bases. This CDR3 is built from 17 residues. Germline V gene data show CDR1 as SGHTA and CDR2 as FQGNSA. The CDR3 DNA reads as TGTGCCAGCAGCCCTCGTCAAGGGCGGGGGGGCGCCGGGGAGCTGTTTTTT. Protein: CASSPRQGRGGAGELFF.

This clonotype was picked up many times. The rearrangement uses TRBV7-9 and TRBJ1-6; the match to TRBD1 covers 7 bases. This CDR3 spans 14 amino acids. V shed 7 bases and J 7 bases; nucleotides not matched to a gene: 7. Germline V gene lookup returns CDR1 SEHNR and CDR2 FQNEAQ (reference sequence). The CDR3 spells CASNLQGNNSPLHF. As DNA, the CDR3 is TGTGCCAGCAACCTACAGGGGAACAATTCACCCCTCCACTTT.

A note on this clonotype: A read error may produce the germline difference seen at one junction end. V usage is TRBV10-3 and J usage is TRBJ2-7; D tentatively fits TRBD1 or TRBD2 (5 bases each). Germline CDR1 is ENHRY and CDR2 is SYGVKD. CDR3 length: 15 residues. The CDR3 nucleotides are TGTGCCAGCAGTTACTTGGGGACCCTGGGGCACGAGCAGTACTTC. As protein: CASSYLGTLGHEQYF.

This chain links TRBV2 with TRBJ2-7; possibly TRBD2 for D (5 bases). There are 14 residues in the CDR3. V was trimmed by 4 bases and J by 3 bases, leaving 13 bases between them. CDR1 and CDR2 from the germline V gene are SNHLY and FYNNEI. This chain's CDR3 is CASSVSPSFYEQYF. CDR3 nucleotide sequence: TGTGCCAGCAGTGTGTCTCCTAGCTTCTACGAGCAGTACTTC.

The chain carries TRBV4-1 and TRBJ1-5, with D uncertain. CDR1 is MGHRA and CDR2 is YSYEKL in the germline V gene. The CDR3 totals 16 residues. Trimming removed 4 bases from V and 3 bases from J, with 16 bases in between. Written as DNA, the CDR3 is TGCGCCAGCAGCCGCGGACCCGGGCTCATCAATCAGCCCCAGCATTTT. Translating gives CASSRGPGLINQPQHF.

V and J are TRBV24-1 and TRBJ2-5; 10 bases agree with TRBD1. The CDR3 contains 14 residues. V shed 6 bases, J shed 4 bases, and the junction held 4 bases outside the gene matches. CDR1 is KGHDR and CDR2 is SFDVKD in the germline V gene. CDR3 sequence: CATSPDRGGETQYF. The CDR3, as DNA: TGTGCCACCAGTCCGGACAGGGGGGGAGAGACCCAGTACTTC.

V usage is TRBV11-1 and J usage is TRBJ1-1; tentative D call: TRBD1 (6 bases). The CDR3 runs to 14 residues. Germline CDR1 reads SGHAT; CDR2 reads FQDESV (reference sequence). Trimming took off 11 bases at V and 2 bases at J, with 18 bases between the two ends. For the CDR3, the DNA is TGTGCCTGGACCCACTGGACAGTCAACACTGAAGCTTTCTTT. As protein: CAWTHWTVNTEAFF.

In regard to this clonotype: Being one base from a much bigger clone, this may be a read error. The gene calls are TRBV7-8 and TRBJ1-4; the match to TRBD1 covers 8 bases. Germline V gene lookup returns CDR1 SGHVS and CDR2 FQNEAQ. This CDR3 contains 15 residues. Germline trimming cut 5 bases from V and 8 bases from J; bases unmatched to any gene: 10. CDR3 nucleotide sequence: TGTGCCAGCAGCCTCCGGACAGGGAGTGGAGAAAAACTGTTTTTT. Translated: CASSLRTGSGEKLFF.

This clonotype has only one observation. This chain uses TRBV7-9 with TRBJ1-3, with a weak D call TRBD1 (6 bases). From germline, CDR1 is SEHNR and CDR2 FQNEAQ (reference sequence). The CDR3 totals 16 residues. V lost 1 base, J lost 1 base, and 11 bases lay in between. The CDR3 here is CASSLDGGASGNTIYF. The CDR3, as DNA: TGTGCCAGCAGCTTAGATGGGGGGGCGTCTGGAAACACCATATATTTT.

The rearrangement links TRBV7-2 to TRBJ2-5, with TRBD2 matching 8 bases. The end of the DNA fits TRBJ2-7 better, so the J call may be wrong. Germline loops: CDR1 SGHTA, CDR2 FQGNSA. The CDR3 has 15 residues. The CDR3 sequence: CAWSARRGAAYEQYF. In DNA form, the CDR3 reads TGTGCCTGGAGCGCTCGGCGGGGGGCGGCCTACGAGCAGTACTTC.

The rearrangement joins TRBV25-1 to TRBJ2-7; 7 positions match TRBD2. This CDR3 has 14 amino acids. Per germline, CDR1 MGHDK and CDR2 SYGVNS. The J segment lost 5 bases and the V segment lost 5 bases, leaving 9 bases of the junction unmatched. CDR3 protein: CASSWVGGSDEQYF. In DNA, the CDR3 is TGTGCCAGCAGTTGGGTGGGGGGGAGCGACGAGCAGTACTTC.

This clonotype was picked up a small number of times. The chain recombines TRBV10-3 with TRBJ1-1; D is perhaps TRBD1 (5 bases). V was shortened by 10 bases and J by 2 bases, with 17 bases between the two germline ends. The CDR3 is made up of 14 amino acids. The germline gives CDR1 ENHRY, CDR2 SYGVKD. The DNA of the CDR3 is TGTGCCAGCAGCTCAGGGCTTGTAAACACTGAAGCTTTCTTT. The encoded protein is CASSSGLVNTEAFF.